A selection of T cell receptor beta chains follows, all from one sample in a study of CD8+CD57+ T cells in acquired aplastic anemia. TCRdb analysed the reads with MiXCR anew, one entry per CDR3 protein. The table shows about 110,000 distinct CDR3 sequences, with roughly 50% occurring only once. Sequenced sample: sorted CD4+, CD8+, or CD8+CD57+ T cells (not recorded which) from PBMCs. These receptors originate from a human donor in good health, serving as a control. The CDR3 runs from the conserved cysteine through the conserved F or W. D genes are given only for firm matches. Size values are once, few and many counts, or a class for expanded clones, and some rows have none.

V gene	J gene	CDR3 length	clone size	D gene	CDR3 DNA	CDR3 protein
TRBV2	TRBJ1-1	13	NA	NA	TGTGCCAGCAATACAGGGTGGGGCACTGAAGCTTTCTTT	CASNTGWGTEAFF
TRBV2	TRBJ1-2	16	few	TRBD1	TGTGCCAGCAGTGACCCCCCGGGACAGGGAAGTAGTGGCTACACCTTC	CASSDPPGQGSSGYTF
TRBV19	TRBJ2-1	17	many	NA	TGTGCCAGTAGTATTGTTTTAAGGGACAACGGAGGCAATGAGCAGTTCTTC	CASSIVLRDNGGNEQFF
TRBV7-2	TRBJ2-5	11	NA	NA	TGTGCCAGCAGCTTAGGAGTGGCCCAGTACTTC	CASSLGVAQYF
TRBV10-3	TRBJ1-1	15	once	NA	TGTGCCATCAGAAAGACGGCTTTGGGCGGCACTGAAGCTTTCTTT	CAIRKTALGGTEAFF
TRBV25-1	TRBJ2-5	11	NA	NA	TGTGCCAGCAGTCCAGCAGAGACCCAGTACTTC	CASSPAETQYF
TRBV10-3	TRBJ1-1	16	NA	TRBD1	TGTGCCATCAGGGATAGACAGGGCGTGGGGAACACTGAAGCTTTCTTT	CAIRDRQGVGNTEAFF
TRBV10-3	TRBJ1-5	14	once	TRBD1	TGTGCCATCAGTGGGGACAGATCCAGTCAGCCCCAGCATTTT	CAISGDRSSQPQHF
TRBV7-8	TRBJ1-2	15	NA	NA	TGTGCCAGCAGCTTAGAGGGGTCGGATAACTATGGCTACACCTTC	CASSLEGSDNYGYTF
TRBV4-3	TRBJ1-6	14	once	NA	TGCGCCAGCAGCTCGGGGACCAAAAATTCACCCCTCCACTTT	CASSSGTKNSPLHF
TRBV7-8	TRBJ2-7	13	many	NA	TGTGCCAGCAGTCCTTCGCGGGGCAACGAGCAGTACTTC	CASSPSRGNEQYF
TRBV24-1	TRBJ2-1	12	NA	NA	TGTGCCACCAGAGGATGGACGGATGAGCAGTTCTTC	CATRGWTDEQFF
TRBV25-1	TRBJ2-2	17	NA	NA	TGTGCCAGCAGTGTCGGGTCAGGCTGTGCGAACACCGGGGAGCTGTTTTTT	CASSVGSGCANTGELFF
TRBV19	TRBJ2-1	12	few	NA	TGTGCCAGTAGTATATTAGAGGGGTACCGGTTCTTC	CASSILEGYRFF
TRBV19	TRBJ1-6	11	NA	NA	TGTGCCACTTCACAGGACTCACCCCTCCACTTT	CATSQDSPLHF
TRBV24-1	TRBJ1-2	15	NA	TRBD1	TGTGCCACCAGTGACGACAGGGGTGACTTCTATGGCTACACCTTC	CATSDDRGDFYGYTF
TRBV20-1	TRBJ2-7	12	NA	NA	TGCAGTGCTAGCCGGGGTTTGGGGGAGCAGTACTTC	CSASRGLGEQYF